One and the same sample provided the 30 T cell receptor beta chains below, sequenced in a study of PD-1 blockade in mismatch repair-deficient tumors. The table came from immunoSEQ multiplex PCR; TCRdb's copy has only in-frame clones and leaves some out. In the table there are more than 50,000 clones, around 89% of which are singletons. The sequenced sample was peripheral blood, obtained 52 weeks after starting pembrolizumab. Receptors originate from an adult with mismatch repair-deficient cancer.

CDR3 in DNA: TGCAGCGTTTCCGGGATCGGGGGGACGGGTGAAGCTTTCTTT. It translates to CSVSGIGGTGEAFF. The V gene is TRBV29-1, the J gene TRBJ1-1, with a weak D call TRBD1 (5 bases). V lost 5 bases to trimming and J lost 7 bases, with 20 bases between them. There are 14 residues in the CDR3. Germline V gene data show CDR1 as SQVTM and CDR2 as ANQGSEA.

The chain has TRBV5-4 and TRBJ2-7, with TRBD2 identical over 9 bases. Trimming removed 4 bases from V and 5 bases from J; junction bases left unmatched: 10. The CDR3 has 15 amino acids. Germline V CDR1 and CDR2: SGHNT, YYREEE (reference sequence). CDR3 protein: CASSLTAGGGNEQYF. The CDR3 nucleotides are TGTGCCAGCAGCCTTACAGCGGGAGGAGGTAACGAGCAGTACTTC.

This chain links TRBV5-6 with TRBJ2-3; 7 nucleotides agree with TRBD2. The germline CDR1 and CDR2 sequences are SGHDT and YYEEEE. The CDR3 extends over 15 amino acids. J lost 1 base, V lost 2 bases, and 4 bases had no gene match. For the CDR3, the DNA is TGTGCCAGCAGCTTCCATCTAGCGGGCACAGATACGCAGTATTTT. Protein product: CASSFHLAGTDTQYF.

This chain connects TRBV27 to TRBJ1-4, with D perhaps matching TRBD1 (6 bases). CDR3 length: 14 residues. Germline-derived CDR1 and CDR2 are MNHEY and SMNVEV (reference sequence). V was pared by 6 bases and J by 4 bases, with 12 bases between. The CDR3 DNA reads TGTGCCAGCAGACAGAACAGGGATAATGAAAAACTGTTTTTT. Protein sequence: CASRQNRDNEKLFF.

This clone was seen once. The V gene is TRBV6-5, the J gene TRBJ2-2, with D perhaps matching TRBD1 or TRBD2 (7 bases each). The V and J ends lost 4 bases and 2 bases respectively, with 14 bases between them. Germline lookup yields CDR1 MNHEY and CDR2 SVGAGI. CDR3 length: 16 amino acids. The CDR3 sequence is CASSSSGGGNTGELFF. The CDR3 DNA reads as TGTGCCAGCAGTTCGTCAGGGGGGGGTAACACCGGGGAGCTGTTTTTT.

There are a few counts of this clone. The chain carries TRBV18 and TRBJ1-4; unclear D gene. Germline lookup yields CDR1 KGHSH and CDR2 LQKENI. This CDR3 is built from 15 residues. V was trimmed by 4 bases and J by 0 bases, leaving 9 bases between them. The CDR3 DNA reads TGTGCCAGCTCACTAACACGTGCAACTAATGAAAAACTGTTTTTT. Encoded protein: CASSLTRATNEKLFF. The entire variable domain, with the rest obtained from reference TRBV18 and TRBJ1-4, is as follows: NAGVMQNPRHLVRRRGQEARLRCSPMKGHSHVYWYRQLPEEGLKFMVYLQKENIIDESGMPKERFSAEFPKEGPSILRIQQVVRGDSAAYFCASSLTRATNEKLFFGSGTQLSVL.

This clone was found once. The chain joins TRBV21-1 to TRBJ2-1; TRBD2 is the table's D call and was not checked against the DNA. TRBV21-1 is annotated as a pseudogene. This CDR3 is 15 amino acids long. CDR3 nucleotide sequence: TGTGCCAGCATCCTAGCGGGAGGGCCGGTAAATGAGCAGTTCTTC. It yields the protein CASILAGGPVNEQFF.

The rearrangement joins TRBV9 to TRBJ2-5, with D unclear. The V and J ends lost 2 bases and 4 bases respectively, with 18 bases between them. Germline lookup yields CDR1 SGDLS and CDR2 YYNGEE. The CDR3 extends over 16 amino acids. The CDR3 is CASSVAAAAGRETQYF. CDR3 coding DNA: TGTGCCAGCAGCGTGGCGGCGGCCGCCGGTCGAGAGACCCAGTACTTC.

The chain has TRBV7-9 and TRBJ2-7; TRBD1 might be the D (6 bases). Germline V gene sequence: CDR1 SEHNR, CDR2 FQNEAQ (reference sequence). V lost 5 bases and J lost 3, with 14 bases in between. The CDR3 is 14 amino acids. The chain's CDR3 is CASSPSLQGYEQYF. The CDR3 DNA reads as TGTGCCAGCAGCCCGAGCCTACAGGGCTACGAGCAGTACTTC.

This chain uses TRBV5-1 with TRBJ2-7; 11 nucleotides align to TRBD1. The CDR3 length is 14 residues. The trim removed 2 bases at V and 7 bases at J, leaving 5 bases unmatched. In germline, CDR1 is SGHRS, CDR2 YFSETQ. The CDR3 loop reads CASSFGQGAEEQYF. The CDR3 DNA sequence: TGCGCCAGCAGCTTTGGACAGGGGGCTGAGGAGCAGTACTTC.

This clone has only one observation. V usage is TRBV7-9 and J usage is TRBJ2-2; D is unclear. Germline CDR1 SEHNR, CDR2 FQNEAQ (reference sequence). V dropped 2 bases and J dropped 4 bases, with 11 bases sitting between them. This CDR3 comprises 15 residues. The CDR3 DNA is TGTGCCAGCAGCTTATACCAAAGTCTCACCGGGGAGCTGTTTTTT. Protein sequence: CASSLYQSLTGELFF.

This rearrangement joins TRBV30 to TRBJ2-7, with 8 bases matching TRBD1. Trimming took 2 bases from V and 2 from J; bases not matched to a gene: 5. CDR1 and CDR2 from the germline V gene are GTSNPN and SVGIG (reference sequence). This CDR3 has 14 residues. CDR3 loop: CAWSWGTGPYEQYF. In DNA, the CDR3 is TGTGCCTGGAGTTGGGGGACAGGTCCCTACGAGCAGTACTTC.

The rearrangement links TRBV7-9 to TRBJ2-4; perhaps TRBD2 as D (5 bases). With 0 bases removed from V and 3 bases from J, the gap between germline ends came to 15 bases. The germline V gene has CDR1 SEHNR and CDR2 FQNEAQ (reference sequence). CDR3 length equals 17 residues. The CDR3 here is CASSLAGEGIGKNIQYF. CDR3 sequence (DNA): TGTGCCAGCAGCTTAGCCGGTGAGGGTATCGGCAAAAACATTCAGTACTTC.

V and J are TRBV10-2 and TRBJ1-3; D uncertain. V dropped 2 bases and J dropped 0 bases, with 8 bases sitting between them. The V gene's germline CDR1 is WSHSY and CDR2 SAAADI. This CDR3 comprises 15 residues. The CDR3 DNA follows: TGCGCCAGCAGTGAGAGTCCCACCTCTGGAAACACCATATATTTT. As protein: CASSESPTSGNTIYF.

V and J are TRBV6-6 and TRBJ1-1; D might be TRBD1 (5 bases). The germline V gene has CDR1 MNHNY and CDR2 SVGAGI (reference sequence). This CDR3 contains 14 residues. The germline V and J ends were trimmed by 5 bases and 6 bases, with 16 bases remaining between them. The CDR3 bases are TGTGCCAGCAGTGTCGACGTTGTAGGGGCTGAAGCTTTCTTT. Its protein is CASSVDVVGAEAFF.

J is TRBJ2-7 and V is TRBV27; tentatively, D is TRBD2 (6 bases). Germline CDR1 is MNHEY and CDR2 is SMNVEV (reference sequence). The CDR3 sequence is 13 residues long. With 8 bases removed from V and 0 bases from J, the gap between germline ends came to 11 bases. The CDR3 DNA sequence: TGTGCCAGCGGAGGGGTCTACTCCTACGAGCAGTACTTC. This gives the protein CASGGVYSYEQYF.

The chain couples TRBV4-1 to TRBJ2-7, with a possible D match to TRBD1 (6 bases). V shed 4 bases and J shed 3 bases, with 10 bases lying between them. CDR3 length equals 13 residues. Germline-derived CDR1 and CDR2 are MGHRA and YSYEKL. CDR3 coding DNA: TGCGCCAGCAGCCTCACGGACAGCTACGAGCAGTACTTC. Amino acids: CASSLTDSYEQYF.

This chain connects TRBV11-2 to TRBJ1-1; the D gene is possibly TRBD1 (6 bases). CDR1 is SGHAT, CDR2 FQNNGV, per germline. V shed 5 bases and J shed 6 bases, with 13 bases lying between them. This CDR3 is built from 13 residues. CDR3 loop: CASSPMGAAEAFF. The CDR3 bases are TGTGCCAGCAGCCCTATGGGGGCTGCTGAAGCTTTCTTT.

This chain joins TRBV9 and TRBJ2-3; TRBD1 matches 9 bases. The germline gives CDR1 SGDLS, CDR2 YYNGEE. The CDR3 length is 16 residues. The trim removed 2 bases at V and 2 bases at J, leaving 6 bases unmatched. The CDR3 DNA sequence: TGTGCCAGCAGCGTCTGGACAGGGGAGGTCACAGATACGCAGTATTTT. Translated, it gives CASSVWTGEVTDTQYF.

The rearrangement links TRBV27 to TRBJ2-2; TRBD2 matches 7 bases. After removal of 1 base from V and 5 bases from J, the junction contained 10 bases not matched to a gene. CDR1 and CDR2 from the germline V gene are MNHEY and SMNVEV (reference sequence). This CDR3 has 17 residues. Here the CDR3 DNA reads TGTGCCAGCAGTTTATTCTGGACTAGTGTTTCTACCGGGGAGCTGTTTTTT. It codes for CASSLFWTSVSTGELFF.

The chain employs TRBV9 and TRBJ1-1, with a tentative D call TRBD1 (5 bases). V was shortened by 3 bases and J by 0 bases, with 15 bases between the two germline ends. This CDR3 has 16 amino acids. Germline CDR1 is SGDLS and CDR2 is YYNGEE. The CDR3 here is CASSEDPGGLNTEAFF. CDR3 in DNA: TGTGCCAGCAGCGAAGATCCCGGGGGACTGAACACTGAAGCTTTCTTT.

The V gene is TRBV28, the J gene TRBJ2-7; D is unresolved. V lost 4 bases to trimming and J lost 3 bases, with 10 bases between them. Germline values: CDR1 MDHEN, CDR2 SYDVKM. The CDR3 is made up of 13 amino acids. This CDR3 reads CASSYHKVYEQYF. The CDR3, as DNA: TGTGCCAGCAGTTACCATAAGGTCTACGAGCAGTACTTC.

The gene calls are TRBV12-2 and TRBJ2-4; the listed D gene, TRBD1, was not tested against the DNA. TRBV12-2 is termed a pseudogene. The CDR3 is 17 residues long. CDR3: CASRSSWGDTGKNIQYF. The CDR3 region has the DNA TGTGCAAGTCGCTCCTCGTGGGGCGACACAGGCAAAAACATTCAGTACTTC.

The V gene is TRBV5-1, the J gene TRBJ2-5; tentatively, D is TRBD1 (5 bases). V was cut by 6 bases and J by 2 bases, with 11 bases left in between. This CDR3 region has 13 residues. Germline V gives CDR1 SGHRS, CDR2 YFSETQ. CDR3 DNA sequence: TGCGCCAGCACAGCCAGGGTACAAGAGACCCAGTACTTC. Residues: CASTARVQETQYF.

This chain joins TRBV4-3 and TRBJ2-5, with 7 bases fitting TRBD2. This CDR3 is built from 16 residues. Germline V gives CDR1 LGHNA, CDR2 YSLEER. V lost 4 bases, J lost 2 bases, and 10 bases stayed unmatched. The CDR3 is CASSRSVAGVQETQYF. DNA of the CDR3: TGCGCCAGCAGCCGATCCGTAGCGGGCGTTCAAGAGACCCAGTACTTC.

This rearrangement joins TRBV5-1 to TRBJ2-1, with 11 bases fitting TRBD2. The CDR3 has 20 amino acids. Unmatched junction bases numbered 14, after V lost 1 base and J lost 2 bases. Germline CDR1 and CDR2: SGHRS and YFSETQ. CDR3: CASSLWSGLAVPSPYNEQFF. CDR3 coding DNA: TGCGCCAGCAGCTTGTGGTCGGGACTAGCGGTCCCGAGCCCCTACAATGAGCAGTTCTTC.

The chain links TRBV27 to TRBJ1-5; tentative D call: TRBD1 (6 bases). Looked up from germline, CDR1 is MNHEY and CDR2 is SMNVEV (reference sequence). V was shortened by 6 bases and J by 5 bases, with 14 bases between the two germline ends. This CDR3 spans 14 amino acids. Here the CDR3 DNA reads TGTGCCAGCAGCAGCCGACAGGCCCATCAGCCCCAGCATTTT. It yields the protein CASSSRQAHQPQHF.

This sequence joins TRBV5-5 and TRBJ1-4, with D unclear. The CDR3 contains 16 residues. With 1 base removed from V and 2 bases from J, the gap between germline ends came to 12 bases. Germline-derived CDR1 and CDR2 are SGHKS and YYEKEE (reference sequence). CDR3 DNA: TGTGCCAGCAGCTTGAAAGGGAGTTGGACTAATGAAAAACTGTTTTTT. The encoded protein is CASSLKGSWTNEKLFF.

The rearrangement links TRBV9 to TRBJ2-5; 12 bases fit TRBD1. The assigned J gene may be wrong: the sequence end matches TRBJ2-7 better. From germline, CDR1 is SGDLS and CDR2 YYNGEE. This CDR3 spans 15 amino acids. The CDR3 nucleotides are TGTGCCAGCAGCGCCTCCGGGACAGGGGGCAACGAGCAGTACTTC. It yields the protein CASSASGTGGNEQYF.

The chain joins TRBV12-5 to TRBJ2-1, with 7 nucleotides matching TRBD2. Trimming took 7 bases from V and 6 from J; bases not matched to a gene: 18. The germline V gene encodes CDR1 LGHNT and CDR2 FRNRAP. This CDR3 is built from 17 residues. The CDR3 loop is CASVPHSVAGEFNEQFF. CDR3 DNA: TGTGCTAGTGTCCCTCATTCTGTGGCGGGAGAGTTCAATGAGCAGTTCTTC.